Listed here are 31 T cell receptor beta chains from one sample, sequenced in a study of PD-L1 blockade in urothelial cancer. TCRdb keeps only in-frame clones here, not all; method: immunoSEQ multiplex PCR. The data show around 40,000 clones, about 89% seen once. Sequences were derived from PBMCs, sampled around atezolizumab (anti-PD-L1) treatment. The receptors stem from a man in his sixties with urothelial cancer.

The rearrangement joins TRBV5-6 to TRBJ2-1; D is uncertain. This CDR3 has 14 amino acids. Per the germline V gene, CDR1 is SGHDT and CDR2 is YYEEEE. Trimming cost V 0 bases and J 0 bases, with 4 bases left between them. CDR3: CASSLDSSYNEQFF. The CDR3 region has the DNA TGTGCCAGCAGCTTGGATAGCTCCTACAATGAGCAGTTCTTC.

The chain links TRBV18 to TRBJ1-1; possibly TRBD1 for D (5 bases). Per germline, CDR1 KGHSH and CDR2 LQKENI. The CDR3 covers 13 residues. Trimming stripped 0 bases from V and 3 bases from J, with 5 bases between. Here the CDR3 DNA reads TGTGCCAGCTCACCACCAGGGGACACTGAAGCTTTCTTT. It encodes CASSPPGDTEAFF. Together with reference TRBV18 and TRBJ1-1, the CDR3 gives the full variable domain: NAGVMQNPRHLVRRRGQEARLRCSPMKGHSHVYWYRQLPEEGLKFMVYLQKENIIDESGMPKERFSAEFPKEGPSILRIQQVVRGDSAAYFCASSPPGDTEAFFGQGTRLTVV.

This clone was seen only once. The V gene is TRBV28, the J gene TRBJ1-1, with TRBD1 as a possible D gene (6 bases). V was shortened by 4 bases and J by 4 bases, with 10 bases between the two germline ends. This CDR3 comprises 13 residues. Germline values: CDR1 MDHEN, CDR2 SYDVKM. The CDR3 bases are TGTGCCAGCAGTTCGCCAGGGGTCACTGAAGCTTTCTTT. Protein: CASSSPGVTEAFF. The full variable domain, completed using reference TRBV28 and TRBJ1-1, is DVKVTQSSRYLVKRTGEKVFLECVQDMDHENMFWYRQDPGLGLRLIYFSYDVKMKEKGDIPEGYSVSREKKERFSLILESASTNQTSMYLCASSSPGVTEAFFGQGTRLTVV.

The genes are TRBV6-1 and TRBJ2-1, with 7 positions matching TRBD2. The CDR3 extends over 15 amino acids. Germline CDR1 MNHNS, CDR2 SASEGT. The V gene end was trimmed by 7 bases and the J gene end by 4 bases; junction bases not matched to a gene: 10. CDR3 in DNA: TGTGCCAGCACCCCGGGCGGGAGCGTGTACAATGAGCAGTTCTTC. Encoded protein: CASTPGGSVYNEQFF.

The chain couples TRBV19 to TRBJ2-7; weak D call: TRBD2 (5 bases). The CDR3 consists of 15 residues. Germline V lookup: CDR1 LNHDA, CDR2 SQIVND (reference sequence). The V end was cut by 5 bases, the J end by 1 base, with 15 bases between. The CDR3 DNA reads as TGTGCCAGTAGTCCCTCCGGGAAGGAGTCCTACGAGCAGTACTTC. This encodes CASSPSGKESYEQYF. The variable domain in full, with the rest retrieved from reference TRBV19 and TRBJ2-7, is DGGITQSPKYLFRKEGQNVTLSCEQNLNHDAMYWYRQDPGQGLRLIYYSQIVNDFQKGDIAEGYSVSREKKESFPLTVTSAQKNPTAFYLCASSPSGKESYEQYFGPGTRLTVT.

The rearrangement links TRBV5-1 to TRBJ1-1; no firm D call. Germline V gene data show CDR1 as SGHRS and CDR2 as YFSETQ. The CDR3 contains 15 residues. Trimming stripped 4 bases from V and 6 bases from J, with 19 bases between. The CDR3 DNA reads TGCGCCAGCAGCGCCACGGGTGACCTGAGCGCTGAAGCTTTCTTT. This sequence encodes CASSATGDLSAEAFF.

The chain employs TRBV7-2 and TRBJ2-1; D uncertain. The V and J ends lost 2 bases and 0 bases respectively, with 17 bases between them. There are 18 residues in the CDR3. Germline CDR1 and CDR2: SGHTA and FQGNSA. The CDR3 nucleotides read TGTGCCAGCAGCTTATTCCGCTCAATTGGCATCTCCTACAATGAGCAGTTCTTC. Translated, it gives CASSLFRSIGISYNEQFF. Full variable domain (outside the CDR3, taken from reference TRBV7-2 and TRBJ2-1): GAGVSQSPSNKVTEKGKDVELRCDPISGHTALYWYRQSLGQGLEFLIYFQGNSAPDKSGLPSDRFSAERTGGSVSTLTIQRTQQEDSAVYLCASSLFRSIGISYNEQFFGPGTRLTVL.

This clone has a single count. The CDR3 sequence: CASSLGGRDSPLHF. The CDR3, as DNA: TGTGCCAGCAGTTTAGGGGGAAGGGACTCACCCCTCCACTTT. V usage is TRBV6-6 and J usage is TRBJ1-6; a weak D match, TRBD1 (6 bases). V was trimmed by 4 bases and J by 10 bases, leaving 14 bases between them. The CDR3 loop spans 14 amino acids. Germline CDR1 is MNHNY and CDR2 is SVGAGI (reference sequence).

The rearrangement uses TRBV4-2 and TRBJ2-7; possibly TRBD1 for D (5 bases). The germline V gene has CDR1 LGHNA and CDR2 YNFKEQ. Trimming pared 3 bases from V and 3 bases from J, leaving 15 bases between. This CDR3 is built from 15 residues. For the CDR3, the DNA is TGTGCCAGCAGCCAGGGAACAGGCCTTTTCTACGAGCAGTACTTC. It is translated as CASSQGTGLFYEQYF.

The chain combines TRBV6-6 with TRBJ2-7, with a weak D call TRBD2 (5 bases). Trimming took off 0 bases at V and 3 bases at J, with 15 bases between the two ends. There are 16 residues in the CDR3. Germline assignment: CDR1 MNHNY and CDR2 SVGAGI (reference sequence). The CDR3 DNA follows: TGTGCCAGCAGTTACTCCGCCCCCTCGGGGAACTACGAGCAGTACTTC. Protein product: CASSYSAPSGNYEQYF.

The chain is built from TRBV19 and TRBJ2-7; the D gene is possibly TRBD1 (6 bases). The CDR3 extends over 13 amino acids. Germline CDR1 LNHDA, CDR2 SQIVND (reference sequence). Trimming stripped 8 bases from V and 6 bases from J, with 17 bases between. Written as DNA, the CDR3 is TGTGCCAGTTCTACAGGGCTCGACGGCGAGCAGTACTTC. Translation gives CASSTGLDGEQYF.

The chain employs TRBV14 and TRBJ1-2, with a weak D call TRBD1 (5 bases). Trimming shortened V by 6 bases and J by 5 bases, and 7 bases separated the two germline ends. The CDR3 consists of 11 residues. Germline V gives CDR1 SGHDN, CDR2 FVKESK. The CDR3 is CASSGGYGYTF. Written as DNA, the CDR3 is TGTGCCAGCAGTGGGGGGTATGGCTACACCTTC.

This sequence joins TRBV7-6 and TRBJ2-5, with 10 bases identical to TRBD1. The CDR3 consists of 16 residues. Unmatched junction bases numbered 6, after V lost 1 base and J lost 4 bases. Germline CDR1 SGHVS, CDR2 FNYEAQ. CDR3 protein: CASSLDGQGVSETQYF. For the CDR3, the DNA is TGTGCCAGCAGCTTAGACGGACAGGGGGTCTCAGAGACCCAGTACTTC.

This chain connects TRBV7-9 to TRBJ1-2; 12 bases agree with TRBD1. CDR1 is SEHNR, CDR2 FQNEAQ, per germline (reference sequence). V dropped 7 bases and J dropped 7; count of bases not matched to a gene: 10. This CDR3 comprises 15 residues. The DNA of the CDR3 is TGTGCCAGCAAAGGGACAGGGGGCTTCCTATCTGGCTACACCTTC. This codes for CASKGTGGFLSGYTF.

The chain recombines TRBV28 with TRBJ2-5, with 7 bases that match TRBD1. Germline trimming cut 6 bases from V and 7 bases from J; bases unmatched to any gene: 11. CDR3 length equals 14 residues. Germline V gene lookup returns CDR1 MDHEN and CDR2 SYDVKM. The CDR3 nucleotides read TGTGCCAGCAGGCCCTCGAGGGGGCTTACGACCCAGTACTTC. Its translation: CASRPSRGLTTQYF. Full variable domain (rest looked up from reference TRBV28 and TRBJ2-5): DVKVTQSSRYLVKRTGEKVFLECVQDMDHENMFWYRQDPGLGLRLIYFSYDVKMKEKGDIPEGYSVSREKKERFSLILESASTNQTSMYLCASRPSRGLTTQYFGPGTRLLVL.

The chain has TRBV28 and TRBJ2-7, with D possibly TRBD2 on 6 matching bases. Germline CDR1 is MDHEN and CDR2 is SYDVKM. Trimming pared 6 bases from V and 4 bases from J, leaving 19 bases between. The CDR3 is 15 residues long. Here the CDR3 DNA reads TGTGCCAGCAGCCCCGGGGGAGCGGGCGGGTACGAGCAGTACTTC. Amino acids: CASSPGGAGGYEQYF.

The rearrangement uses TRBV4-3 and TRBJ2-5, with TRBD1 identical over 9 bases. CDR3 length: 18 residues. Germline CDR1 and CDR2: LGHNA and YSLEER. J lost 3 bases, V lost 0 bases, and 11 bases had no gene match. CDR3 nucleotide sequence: TGCGCCAGCAGCCAAGATGTGATTGGCAGGACAGGGGAAGAGACCCAGTACTTC. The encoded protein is CASSQDVIGRTGEETQYF.

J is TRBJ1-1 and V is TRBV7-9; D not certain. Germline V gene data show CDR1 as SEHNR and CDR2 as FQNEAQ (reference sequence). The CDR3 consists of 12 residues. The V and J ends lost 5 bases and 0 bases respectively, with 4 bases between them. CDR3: CASSGLNTEAFF. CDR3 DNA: TGTGCCAGCAGCGGGCTGAACACTGAAGCTTTCTTT.

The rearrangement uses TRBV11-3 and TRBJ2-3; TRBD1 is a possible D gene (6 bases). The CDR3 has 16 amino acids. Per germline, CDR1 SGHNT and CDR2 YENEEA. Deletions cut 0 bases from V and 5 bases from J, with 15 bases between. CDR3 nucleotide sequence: TGTGCCAGCAGCTTAGATTTGCAGGGGTGGGGAGATACGCAGTATTTT. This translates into CASSLDLQGWGDTQYF.

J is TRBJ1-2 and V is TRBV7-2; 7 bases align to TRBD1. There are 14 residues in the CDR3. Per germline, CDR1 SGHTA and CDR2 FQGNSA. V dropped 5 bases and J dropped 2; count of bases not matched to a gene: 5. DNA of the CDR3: TGTGCCAGCAGCCCGACACAGGGGAACTATGGCTACACCTTC. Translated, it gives CASSPTQGNYGYTF.

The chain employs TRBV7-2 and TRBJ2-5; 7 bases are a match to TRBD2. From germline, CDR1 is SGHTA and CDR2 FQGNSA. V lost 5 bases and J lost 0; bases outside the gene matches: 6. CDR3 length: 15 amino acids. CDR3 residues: CASSPGGPNQETQYF. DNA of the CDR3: TGTGCCAGCAGCCCGGGAGGACCCAACCAAGAGACCCAGTACTTC.

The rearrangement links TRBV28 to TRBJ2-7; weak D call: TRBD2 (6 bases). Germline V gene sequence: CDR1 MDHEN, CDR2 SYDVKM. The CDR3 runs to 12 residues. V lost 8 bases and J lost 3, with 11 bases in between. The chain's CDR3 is CASRGTYYEQYF. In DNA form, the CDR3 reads TGTGCCAGCCGCGGGACTTACTACGAGCAGTACTTC.

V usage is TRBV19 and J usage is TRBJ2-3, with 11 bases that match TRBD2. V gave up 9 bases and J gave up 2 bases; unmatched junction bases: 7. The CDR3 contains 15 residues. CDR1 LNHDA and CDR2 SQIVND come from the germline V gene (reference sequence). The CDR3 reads CASSGLAGPTDTQYF. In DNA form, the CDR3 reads TGTGCCAGCTCCGGACTAGCGGGTCCCACAGATACGCAGTATTTT.

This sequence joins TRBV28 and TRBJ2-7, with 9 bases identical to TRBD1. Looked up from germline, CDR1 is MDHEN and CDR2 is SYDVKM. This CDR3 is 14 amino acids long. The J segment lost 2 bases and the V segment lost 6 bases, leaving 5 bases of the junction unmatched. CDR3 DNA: TGTGCCAGCAGGCTGGGACAGGGACCCTACGAGCAGTACTTC. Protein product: CASRLGQGPYEQYF.

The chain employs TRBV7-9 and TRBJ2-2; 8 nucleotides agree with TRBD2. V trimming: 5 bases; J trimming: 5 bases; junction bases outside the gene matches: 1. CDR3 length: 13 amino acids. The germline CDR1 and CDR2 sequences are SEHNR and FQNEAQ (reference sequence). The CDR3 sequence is CASSRGGTGELFF. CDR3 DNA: TGTGCCAGCAGCCGGGGGGGAACCGGGGAGCTGTTTTTT.

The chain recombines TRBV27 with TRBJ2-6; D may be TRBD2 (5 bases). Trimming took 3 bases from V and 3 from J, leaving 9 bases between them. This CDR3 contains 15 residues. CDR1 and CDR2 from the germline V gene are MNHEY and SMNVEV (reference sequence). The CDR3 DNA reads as TGTGCCAGCAGTTTGTACGGGGATGGGGCCAACGTCCTGACTTTC. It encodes CASSLYGDGANVLTF. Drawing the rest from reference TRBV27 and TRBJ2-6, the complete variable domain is EAQVTQNPRYLITVTGKKLTVTCSQNMNHEYMSWYRQDPGLGLRQIYYSMNVEVTDKGDVPEGYKVSRKEKRNFPLILESPSPNQTSLYFCASSLYGDGANVLTFGAGSRLTVL.

The CDR3 bases are TGTGCCATCAGTGGGACTAGCGGGGGCCTTACGAGCTCCTACGAGCAGTACTTC. This codes for CAISGTSGGLTSSYEQYF. The chain has TRBV10-3 and TRBJ2-7, with 13 nucleotides matching TRBD2. The CDR3 is 18 amino acids. After removal of 4 bases from V and 0 bases from J, the junction contained 9 bases not matched to a gene. Per germline, CDR1 ENHRY and CDR2 SYGVKD.

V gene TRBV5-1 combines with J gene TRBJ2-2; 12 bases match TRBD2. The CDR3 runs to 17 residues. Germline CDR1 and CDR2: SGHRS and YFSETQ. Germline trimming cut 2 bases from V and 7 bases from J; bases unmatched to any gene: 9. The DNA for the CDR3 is TGCGCCAGCAGCTTTCTAGCGGGAGGGCCGATTCGCGGGGAGCTGTTTTTT. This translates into CASSFLAGGPIRGELFF. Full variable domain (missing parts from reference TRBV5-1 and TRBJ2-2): KAGVTQTPRYLIKTRGQQVTLSCSPISGHRSVSWYQQTPGQGLQFLFEYFSETQRNKGNFPGRFSGRQFSNSRSEMNVSTLELGDSALYLCASSFLAGGPIRGELFFGEGSRLTVL.

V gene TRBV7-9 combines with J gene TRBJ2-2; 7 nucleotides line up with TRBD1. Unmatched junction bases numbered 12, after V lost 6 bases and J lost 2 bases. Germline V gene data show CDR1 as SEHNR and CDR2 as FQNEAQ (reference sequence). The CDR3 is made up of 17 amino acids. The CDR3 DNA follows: TGTGCCAGCAGTGACTACCGGGACAGCTTTAACACCGGGGAGCTGTTTTTT. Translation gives CASSDYRDSFNTGELFF.

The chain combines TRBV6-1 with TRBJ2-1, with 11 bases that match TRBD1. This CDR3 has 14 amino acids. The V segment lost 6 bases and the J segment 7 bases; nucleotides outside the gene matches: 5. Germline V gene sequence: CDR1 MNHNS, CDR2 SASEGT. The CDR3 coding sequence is TGTGCCAGCAGGCCGGGACAGGGGGGAAATGAGCAGTTCTTC. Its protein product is CASRPGQGGNEQFF.

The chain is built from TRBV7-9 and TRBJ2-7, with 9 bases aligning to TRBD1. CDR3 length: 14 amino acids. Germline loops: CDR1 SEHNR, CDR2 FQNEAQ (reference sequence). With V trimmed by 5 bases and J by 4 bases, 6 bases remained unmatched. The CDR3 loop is CASSPGTGWYEQYF. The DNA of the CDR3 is TGTGCCAGCAGCCCTGGGACAGGGTGGTACGAGCAGTACTTC.